The next 20 T cell receptor beta chains were all read from a single sample in a study of blood T cell repertoires in COVID-19. Measured with immunoSEQ multiplex PCR; TCRdb has only the in-frame clones, and not every one. The data hold about 50,000 clones, with approximately 85% observed a single time. The sequencing sample was made of peripheral blood. The origin of the receptors is a human donor in a cohort sampled during active COVID-19.

This clone was seen a handful of times. This chain links TRBV19 with TRBJ2-1, with a possible D match to TRBD2 (5 bases). CDR1 LNHDA and CDR2 SQIVND come from the germline V gene (reference sequence). V lost 5 bases and J 7 bases, leaving 12 bases between the germline ends. There are 13 residues in the CDR3. The CDR3 DNA sequence: TGTGCCAGTAGTCAAGGGCGCGGGAATGAGCAGTTCTTC. Translated, it gives CASSQGRGNEQFF.

The chain is built from TRBV4-3 and TRBJ1-2; 8 bases fit TRBD1. The CDR3 sequence is 16 residues long. Germline V CDR1 and CDR2: LGHNA, YSLEER. J was trimmed by 2 bases and V by 3 bases; bases with no gene match: 8. The chain's CDR3 is CASSQGRGLGNYGYTF. The CDR3 DNA reads as TGCGCCAGCAGCCAGGGCAGGGGGCTAGGGAACTATGGCTACACCTTC.

This chain links TRBV3-1 (or the pseudogene TRBV3-2) with TRBJ1-2; 8 bases fit TRBD1. The J segment lost 3 bases and the V segment lost 8 bases, leaving 5 bases of the junction unmatched. This CDR3 has 13 amino acids. The V gene's germline CDR1 is LGHDT and CDR2 YNNKEL (reference sequence). DNA for the CDR3: TGTGCCAGCCGTAAGGGACAGGACTATGGCTACACCTTC. It specifies CASRKGQDYGYTF.

This clone was found once. The chain carries TRBV6-2 or TRBV6-3 and TRBJ2-1; 12 nucleotides agree with TRBD2. CDR3 length: 18 residues. The ends lost 0 bases at V and 2 bases at J; junction bases unmatched: 5. Looked up from germline, CDR1 is MNHEY and CDR2 is SVGEGT. In nucleotides, the CDR3 is TGTGCCAGCAGTTACTCGTGGCTAGCGGGGGGGCCCTACAATGAGCAGTTCTTC. It encodes CASSYSWLAGGPYNEQFF.

This chain connects TRBV30 to TRBJ1-4; D might be TRBD1 (6 bases). This CDR3 spans 16 amino acids. The germline V gene has CDR1 GTSNPN and CDR2 SVGIG (reference sequence). Trimming removed 0 bases at V and 0 bases at J, with 11 bases between. CDR3 in DNA: TGTGCCTGGAGTGTACTCCGACAGGCAACTAATGAAAAACTGTTTTTT. This gives the protein CAWSVLRQATNEKLFF.

The chain is built from TRBV10-3 and TRBJ2-6; TRBD1 matches at 9 bases. The V gene's germline CDR1 is ENHRY and CDR2 SYGVKD. This CDR3 contains 18 residues. V was clipped by 7 bases and J by 4 bases; unmatched bases: 14. CDR3 in amino acids: CAIKAGTGKIEGANVLTF. CDR3 nucleotide sequence: TGTGCCATCAAGGCCGGGACAGGGAAGATCGAGGGGGCCAACGTCCTGACTTTC.

This clone was counted only a few times. The V gene is TRBV12-5, the J gene TRBJ2-1; TRBD1 agrees at 7 bases. The germline V gene encodes CDR1 LGHNT and CDR2 FRNRAP. The CDR3 extends over 17 amino acids. V was clipped by 1 base and J by 0 bases; unmatched bases: 6. CDR3 sequence reads: CASGLARQGSSYNEQFF. Here the CDR3 DNA reads TGTGCTAGTGGTTTGGCGAGACAGGGTTCCTCCTACAATGAGCAGTTCTTC.

The V gene is TRBV5-4, the J gene TRBJ2-1, with a weak D call TRBD2 (6 bases). Deletions cut 4 bases from V and 1 base from J, with 12 bases between. This CDR3 contains 15 residues. CDR1 and CDR2 from the germline V gene are SGHNT and YYREEE (reference sequence). For the CDR3, the DNA is TGTGCCAGCAGCCAGATCGGACTATCCTACAATGAGCAGTTCTTC. It translates to CASSQIGLSYNEQFF.

This chain joins TRBV21-1 and TRBJ2-7; the DNA was not compared with TRBD2, the D call given in the table. TRBV21-1 is termed a pseudogene. The CDR3 has 15 residues. The CDR3 spells CASSKYYQRRGEQYF. CDR3 DNA: TGTGCCAGCAGCAAATATTATCAACGGAGGGGCGAGCAGTACTTC.

This sequence joins TRBV23-1 and TRBJ2-7, with D uncertain. TRBV23-1 is annotated as an ORF whose role is uncertain. The V end lost 2 bases, the J end lost 2 bases, and 10 bases lay between the germline ends. The length of the CDR3 is 14 residues. The CDR3 protein is CASSQLASPYEQYF. The CDR3 DNA is TGCGCCAGCAGTCAACTGGCCTCCCCCTACGAGCAGTACTTC.

V and J are TRBV7-2 and TRBJ2-1; the D is unclear. The V and J ends lost 5 bases and 4 bases respectively, with 12 bases between them. In germline, CDR1 is SGHTA, CDR2 FQGNSA. The CDR3 sequence is 14 residues long. Here the CDR3 DNA reads TGTGCCAGCAGCCCCGAGATTAGATACAATGAGCAGTTCTTC. Translating it yields CASSPEIRYNEQFF. The full variable domain, in which reference TRBV7-2 and TRBJ2-1 provide the parts outside the CDR3, is GAGVSQSPSNKVTEKGKDVELRCDPISGHTALYWYRQSLGQGLEFLIYFQGNSAPDKSGLPSDRFSAERTGGSVSTLTIQRTQQEDSAVYLCASSPEIRYNEQFFGPGTRLTVL.

This chain links TRBV20-1 with TRBJ2-2; the match to TRBD2 covers 11 bases. The CDR3 is made up of 14 amino acids. With V trimmed by 3 bases and J by 4 bases, 1 base remained unmatched. Looked up from germline, CDR1 is DFQATT and CDR2 is SNEGSKA (reference sequence). The CDR3 sequence: CSASSGRATGELFF. The CDR3 nucleotides read TGCAGTGCTAGTAGCGGGAGGGCCACCGGGGAGCTGTTTTTT.

This clone was recorded a few times. The CDR3 DNA reads TGTGCCAGTAGTATGGGACCGGGACTAGCCGATGAGCAGTTCTTC. Amino acids: CASSMGPGLADEQFF. The V and J genes are TRBV19 and TRBJ2-1, with 9 bases lining up with TRBD2. The junction had 8 bases not matched to a gene; V was cut back by 3 bases and J by 8 bases. This CDR3 has 15 amino acids. The V gene's germline CDR1 is LNHDA and CDR2 SQIVND (reference sequence).

This clone was detected only a few times. This chain uses TRBV6-5 with TRBJ1-4; 7 bases match TRBD1. CDR1 MNHEY and CDR2 SVGAGI come from the germline V gene. V dropped 6 bases and J dropped 2; count of bases not matched to a gene: 6. There are 15 residues in the CDR3. The CDR3 loop reads CASRKPQGTNEKLFF. Written as DNA, the CDR3 is TGTGCCAGCAGGAAACCACAGGGGACTAATGAAAAACTGTTTTTT.

The chain joins TRBV5-8 to TRBJ1-2; D is undetermined. V dropped 2 bases and J dropped 5 bases, with 10 bases sitting between them. Germline V gene data show CDR1 as SGHTS and CDR2 as YDEGEE. There are 13 residues in the CDR3. Written as DNA, the CDR3 is TGTGCCAGCAGCTTCTTCGGCGGGTATGGCTACACCTTC. Protein sequence: CASSFFGGYGYTF.

Worth noting for this clone: The junction and the germline gene differ at one end; a read error may be behind it. Other DNA sequences in this specimen translate into the identical CDR3. The chain combines TRBV29-1 with TRBJ2-4, with D possibly being TRBD1 (5 bases). The germline CDR1 and CDR2 sequences are SQVTM and ANQGSEA. This CDR3 contains 12 residues. In DNA form, the CDR3 reads TGCAGCGTTGACCCAGGGAAGAACATTCAATACTTC. Translating it yields CSVDPGKNIQYF.

This clone was counted only a few times. V usage is TRBV2 and J usage is TRBJ1-1; 10 nucleotides match TRBD1. V shed 5 bases and J 5 bases; nucleotides not matched to a gene: 5. In germline, CDR1 is SNHLY, CDR2 FYNNEI. The CDR3 sequence is 14 residues long. The CDR3 nucleotides read TGTGCCAGCAGTTGGACAGGGGGGTGGACTGAAGCTTTCTTT. Translating gives CASSWTGGWTEAFF.

Written as DNA, the CDR3 is TGTGCCAGCAGCATATTACAGGGAAATGAAAAACTGTTTTTT. It translates to CASSILQGNEKLFF. The chain links TRBV5-6 to TRBJ1-4; D might be TRBD1 (6 bases). Germline CDR1 and CDR2: SGHDT and YYEEEE. The CDR3 consists of 14 residues. Trimming removed 4 bases from V and 5 bases from J, with 12 bases in between. The full variable domain, in which reference TRBV5-6 and TRBJ1-4 provide the parts outside the CDR3, is DAGVTQSPTHLIKTRGQQVTLRCSPKSGHDTVSWYQQALGQGPQFIFQYYEEEERQRGNFPDRFSGHQFPNYSSELNVNALLLGDSALYLCASSILQGNEKLFFGSGTQLSVL.

This chain connects TRBV10-3 to TRBJ1-5; 8 nucleotides align to TRBD1. The J segment lost 5 bases and the V segment lost 0 bases, leaving 12 bases of the junction unmatched. Germline V gene sequence: CDR1 ENHRY, CDR2 SYGVKD. The length of the CDR3 is 18 residues. The CDR3 region has the DNA TGTGCCATCAGTGAGTCATTTGGGGCAGGGGGCCGGGATCAGCCCCAGCATTTT. This gives the protein CAISESFGAGGRDQPQHF.

The rearrangement uses TRBV5-4 and TRBJ1-1; no firm D call. Germline assignment: CDR1 SGHNT and CDR2 YYREEE (reference sequence). The CDR3 is made up of 15 amino acids. Trimming stripped 0 bases from V and 5 bases from J, with 14 bases between. The CDR3 loop reads CASSLASRRETEAFF. As DNA, the CDR3 is TGTGCCAGCAGCTTGGCTTCCAGGCGTGAAACTGAAGCTTTCTTT.